The next 2 T cell receptor beta chains were all read from a single sample in a study of T cell responses to AZD1222 COVID-19 vaccine. TCRdb keeps only in-frame clones here, not all; method: immunoSEQ multiplex PCR. The profile shows around 92,000 clones, around 86% of them singletons. Source: peripheral blood, taken on day 0 of AZD1222 vaccination. The receptors originated from an adult in good health.

Comments on this clone: Within the sample, other DNA sequences also encode this same CDR3. The chain combines TRBV5-1 with TRBJ2-5; D remains ambiguous. Germline CDR1 and CDR2: SGHRS and YFSETQ. The length of the CDR3 is 11 residues. Trimming took 2 bases from V and 5 from J, leaving 4 bases between them. CDR3 sequence: CASSFGETQYF. In DNA form, the CDR3 reads TGCGCCAGCAGCTTCGGGGAGACCCAGTACTTC.

The chain uses TRBV5-1 and TRBJ2-1; TRBD2 agrees at 7 bases. Germline V gene sequence: CDR1 SGHRS, CDR2 YFSETQ. CDR3 length: 18 residues. The ends lost 0 bases at V and 0 bases at J; junction bases unmatched: 9. CDR3 sequence: CASSLGARRGSSYNEQFF. CDR3 DNA: TGCGCCAGCAGCTTGGGTGCCCGGCGGGGGAGCTCCTACAATGAGCAGTTCTTC.